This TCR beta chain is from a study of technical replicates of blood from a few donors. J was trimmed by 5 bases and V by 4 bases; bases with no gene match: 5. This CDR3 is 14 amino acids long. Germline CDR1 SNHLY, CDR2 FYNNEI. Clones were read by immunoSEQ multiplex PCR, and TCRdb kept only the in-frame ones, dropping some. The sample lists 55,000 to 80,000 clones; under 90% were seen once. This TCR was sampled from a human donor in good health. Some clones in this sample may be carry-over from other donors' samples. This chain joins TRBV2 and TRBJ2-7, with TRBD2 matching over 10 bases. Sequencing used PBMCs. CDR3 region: CASSVQRGGNEQYF. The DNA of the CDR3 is TGTGCCAGCAGTGTGCAGCGGGGGGGTAACGAGCAGTACTTC.